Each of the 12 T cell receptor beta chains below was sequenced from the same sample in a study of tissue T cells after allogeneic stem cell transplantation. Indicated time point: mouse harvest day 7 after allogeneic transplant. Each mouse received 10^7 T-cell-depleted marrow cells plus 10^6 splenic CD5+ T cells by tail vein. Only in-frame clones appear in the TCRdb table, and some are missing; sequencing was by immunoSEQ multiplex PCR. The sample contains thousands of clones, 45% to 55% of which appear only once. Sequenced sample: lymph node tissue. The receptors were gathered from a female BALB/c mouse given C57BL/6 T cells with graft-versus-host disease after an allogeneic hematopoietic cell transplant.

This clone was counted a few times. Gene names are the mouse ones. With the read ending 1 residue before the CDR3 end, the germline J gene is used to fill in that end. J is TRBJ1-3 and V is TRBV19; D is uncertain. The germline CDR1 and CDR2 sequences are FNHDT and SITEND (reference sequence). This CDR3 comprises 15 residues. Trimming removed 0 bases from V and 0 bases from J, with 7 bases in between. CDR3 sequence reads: CASSIAAVSGNTLYF. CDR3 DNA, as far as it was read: TGTGCCAGCAGTATAGCGGCCGTTTCTGGAAATACGCTCTAT.

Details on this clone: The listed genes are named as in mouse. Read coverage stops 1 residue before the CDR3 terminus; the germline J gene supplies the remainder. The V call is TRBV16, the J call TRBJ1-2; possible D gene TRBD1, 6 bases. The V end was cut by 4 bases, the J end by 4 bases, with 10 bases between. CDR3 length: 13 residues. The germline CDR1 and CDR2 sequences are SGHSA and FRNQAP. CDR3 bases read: TGTGCAAGCAGCTCAACAGGGACCTCCGACTACACC. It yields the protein CASSSTGTSDYT. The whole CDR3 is CASSSTGTSDYTF.

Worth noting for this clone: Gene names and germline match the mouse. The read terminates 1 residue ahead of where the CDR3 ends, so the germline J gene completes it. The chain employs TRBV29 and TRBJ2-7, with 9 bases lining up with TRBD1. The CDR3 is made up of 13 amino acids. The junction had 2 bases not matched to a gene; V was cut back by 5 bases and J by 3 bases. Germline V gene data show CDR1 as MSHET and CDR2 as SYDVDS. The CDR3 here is CASSRTGVYEQYF. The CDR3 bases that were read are TGTGCTAGCAGTCGGACAGGGGTCTATGAACAGTAC.

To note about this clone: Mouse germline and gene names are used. The CDR3 region is CASSSPGQEYQAPLF. CDR3 DNA (partial): TGTGCAAGCAGCTCTCCGGGACAGGAGTACCAGGCTCCGCTT. The J gene is TRBJ1-5, the V gene TRBV16, with 8 positions matching TRBD1. The missing CDR3 end, 1 residue past where the read stops, is filled in from the germline J gene. V trimming: 4 bases; J trimming: 5 bases; junction bases outside the gene matches: 7. This CDR3 region has 15 residues. Germline CDR1 is SGHSA and CDR2 is FRNQAP.

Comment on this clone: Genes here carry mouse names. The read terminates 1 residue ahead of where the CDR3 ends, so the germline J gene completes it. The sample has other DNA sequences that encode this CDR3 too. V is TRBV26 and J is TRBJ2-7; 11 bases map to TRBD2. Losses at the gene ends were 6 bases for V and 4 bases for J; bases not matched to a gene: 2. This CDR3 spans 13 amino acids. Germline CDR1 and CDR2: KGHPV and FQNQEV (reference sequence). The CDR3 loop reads CASSRDWGYEQYF. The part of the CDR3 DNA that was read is TGTGCCAGCAGCCGGGACTGGGGGTATGAACAGTAC.

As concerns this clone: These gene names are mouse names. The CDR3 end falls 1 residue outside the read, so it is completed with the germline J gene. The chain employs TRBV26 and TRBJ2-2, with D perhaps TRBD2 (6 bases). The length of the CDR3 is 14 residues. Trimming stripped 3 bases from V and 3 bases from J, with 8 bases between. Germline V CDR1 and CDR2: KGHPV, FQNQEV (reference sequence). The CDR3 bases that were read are TGTGCCAGCAGTCTCCGGGGGGACACCGGGCAGCTCTAC. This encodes CASSLRGDTGQLY. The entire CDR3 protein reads CASSLRGDTGQLYF.

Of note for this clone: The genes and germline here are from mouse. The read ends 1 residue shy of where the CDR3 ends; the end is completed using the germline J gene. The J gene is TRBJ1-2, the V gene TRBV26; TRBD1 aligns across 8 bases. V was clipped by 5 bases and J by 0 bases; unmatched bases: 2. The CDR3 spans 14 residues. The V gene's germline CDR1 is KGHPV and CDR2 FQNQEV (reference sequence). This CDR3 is CASSDRGANSDYTF. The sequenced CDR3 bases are TGTGCCAGCAGTGACAGGGGTGCAAACTCCGACTACACC.

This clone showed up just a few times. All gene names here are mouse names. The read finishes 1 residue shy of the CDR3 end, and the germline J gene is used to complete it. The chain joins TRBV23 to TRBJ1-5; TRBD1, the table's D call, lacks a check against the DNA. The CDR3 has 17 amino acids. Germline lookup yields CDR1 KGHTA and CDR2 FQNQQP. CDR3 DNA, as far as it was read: TGCTCCAGCAGTCAATCAACCGGGACAGGGGCCAACCAGGCTCCGCTT. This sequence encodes CSSSQSTGTGANQAPL. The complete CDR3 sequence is CSSSQSTGTGANQAPLF.

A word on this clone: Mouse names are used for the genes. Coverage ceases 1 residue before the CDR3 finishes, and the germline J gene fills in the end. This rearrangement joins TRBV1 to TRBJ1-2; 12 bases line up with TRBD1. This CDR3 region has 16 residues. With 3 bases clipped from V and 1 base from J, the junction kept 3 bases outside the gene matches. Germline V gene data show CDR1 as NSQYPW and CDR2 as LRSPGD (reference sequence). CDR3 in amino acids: CTCSARDRGRNSDYTF. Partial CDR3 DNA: TGCACCTGCAGTGCGCGGGACAGGGGGCGAAACTCCGACTACACC.

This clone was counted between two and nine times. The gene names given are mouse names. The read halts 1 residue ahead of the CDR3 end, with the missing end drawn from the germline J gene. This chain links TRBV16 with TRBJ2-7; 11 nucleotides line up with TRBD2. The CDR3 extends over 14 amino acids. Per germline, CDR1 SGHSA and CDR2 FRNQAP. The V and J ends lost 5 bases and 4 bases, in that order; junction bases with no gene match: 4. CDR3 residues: CASSHGLGGYEQYF. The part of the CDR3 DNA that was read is TGTGCAAGCAGCCACGGACTGGGGGGTTATGAACAGTAC.

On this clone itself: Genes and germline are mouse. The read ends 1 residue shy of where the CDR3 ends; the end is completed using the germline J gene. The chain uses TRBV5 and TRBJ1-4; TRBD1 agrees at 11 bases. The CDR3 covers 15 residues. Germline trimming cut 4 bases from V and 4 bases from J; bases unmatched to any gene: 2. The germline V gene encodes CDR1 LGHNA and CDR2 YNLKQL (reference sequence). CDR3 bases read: TGTGCCAGCAGCCGGGACAGGGGGATCAACGAAAGATTATTT. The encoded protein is CASSRDRGINERLF. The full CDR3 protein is CASSRDRGINERLFF.

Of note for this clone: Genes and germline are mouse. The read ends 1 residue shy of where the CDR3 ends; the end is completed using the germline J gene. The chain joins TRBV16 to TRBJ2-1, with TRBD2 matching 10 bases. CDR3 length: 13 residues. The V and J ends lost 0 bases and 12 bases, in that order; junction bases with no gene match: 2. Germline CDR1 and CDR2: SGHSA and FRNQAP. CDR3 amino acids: CASSLELGGRQFF. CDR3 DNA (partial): TGTGCAAGCAGCTTAGAACTGGGGGGGAGGCAGTTC.